The 16 T cell receptor beta chains listed next were all sequenced from one sample in a study of post-analysis software for immune sequencing data. Unique molecular identifiers were present in the TCR beta cDNA libraries. In TCRdb, the PCR reads were re-called with MiXCR into one record per CDR3 protein. The sample shows hundreds of thousands of distinct CDR3 sequences, approximately 53% of them seen only once. Antigens of these TCRs are unknown. The study's findings and limits: Patients carried roughly five TRBV segments more frequently than controls did, and TRBV5-6, TRBV5-1 and TRBV20-1 were among them.

Sequenced: blood. The receptors shown here come from a girl under 18 with multiple sclerosis.

The V gene is TRBV30, the J gene TRBJ2-7; 13 positions match TRBD2. The V segment lost 1 base and the J segment 7 bases; nucleotides outside the gene matches: 10. The CDR3 consists of 16 residues. Germline CDR1 is GTSNPN and CDR2 is SVGIG (reference sequence). The CDR3 DNA reads as TGTGCCTGGAGTGCGCCAAGACTACTAGCGGGGGGGGAGCAGTACTTC. Amino acids: CAWSAPRLLAGGEQYF. Based on the CDR3 plus reference TRBV30 and TRBJ2-7, the full variable domain is SQTIHQWPATLVQPVGSPLSLECTVEGTSNPNLYWYRQAAGRGLQLLFYSVGIGQISSEVPQNLSASRPQDRQFILSSKKLLLSDSGFYLCAWSAPRLLAGGEQYFGPGTRLTVT.

This clonotype was detected only a few times. The rearrangement uses TRBV6-2 or TRBV6-3 and TRBJ1-5, with D possibly TRBD1 on 5 matching bases. Germline V gene data show CDR1 as MNHEY and CDR2 as SVGEGT. The CDR3 covers 15 residues. Deletions cut 6 bases from V and 5 bases from J, with 17 bases between. The CDR3 region is CASSSPLRDHQPQHF. CDR3 bases: TGTGCCAGCAGCTCACCCCTCCGGGACCATCAGCCCCAGCATTTT.

J is TRBJ2-2 and V is TRBV5-1; D uncertain. Germline CDR1 and CDR2: SGHRS and YFSETQ. V was pared by 1 base and J by 0 bases, with 7 bases between. The CDR3 is made up of 15 amino acids. The CDR3 nucleotides read TGCGCCAGCAGCTTGCCTCTTCCGAACACCGGGGAGCTGTTTTTT. Residues: CASSLPLPNTGELFF.

This sequence joins TRBV29-1 and TRBJ2-1; D might be TRBD1 (5 bases). Trimming removed 4 bases at V and 6 bases at J, with 10 bases between. In germline, CDR1 is SQVTM, CDR2 ANQGSEA. This CDR3 spans 12 amino acids. CDR3 residues: CSVADGANEQFF. Written as DNA, the CDR3 is TGCAGCGTTGCGGATGGGGCCAATGAGCAGTTCTTC.

This clonotype was detected a few times. V gene TRBV12-3 or TRBV12-4 combines with J gene TRBJ2-7; the D gene is possibly TRBD2 (7 bases). The CDR3 contains 12 residues. Trimming stripped 7 bases from V and 6 bases from J, with 13 bases between. The CDR3 region has the DNA TGTGCCAGCAATTATAGGGGGGGCGAGCAGTACTTC. It encodes CASNYRGGEQYF.

This chain connects TRBV27 to TRBJ2-1, with a tentative D call TRBD1 (5 bases). The V end was cut by 4 bases, the J end by 6 bases, with 16 bases between. CDR3 length equals 15 residues. Germline CDR1 and CDR2: MNHEY and SMNVEV (reference sequence). The CDR3 bases are TGTGCCAGCAGTTACTTGGGGCTAGTAGGCAATGAGCAGTTCTTC. Translating gives CASSYLGLVGNEQFF.

The chain carries TRBV28 and TRBJ2-1, with D tentatively TRBD2 (5 bases). Germline V gene lookup returns CDR1 MDHEN and CDR2 SYDVKM. The CDR3 is 14 amino acids. The ends were cut back, 2 bases at V and 9 bases at J, with 14 bases in the middle. The CDR3 DNA reads as TGTGCCAGCAGTTTAGTACCTGGACTCATTGAGCAGTTCTTC. This sequence encodes CASSLVPGLIEQFF. Variable domain in full (rest from reference TRBV28 and TRBJ2-1): DVKVTQSSRYLVKRTGEKVFLECVQDMDHENMFWYRQDPGLGLRLIYFSYDVKMKEKGDIPEGYSVSREKKERFSLILESASTNQTSMYLCASSLVPGLIEQFFGPGTRLTVL.

This chain links TRBV5-1 with TRBJ2-1; 10 bases match TRBD2. J lost 7 bases, V lost 3 bases, and 7 bases had no gene match. Germline V lookup: CDR1 SGHRS, CDR2 YFSETQ. The CDR3 runs 15 residues. In DNA form, the CDR3 reads TGCGCCAGCAGCTCACCAGCGGGGGGGCGGAATGAGCAGTTCTTC. It translates to CASSSPAGGRNEQFF.

V and J are TRBV10-3 and TRBJ2-1; the match to TRBD2 covers 7 bases. Trimming cost V 11 bases and J 9 bases; bases outside gene matches: 19. CDR1 is ENHRY and CDR2 is SYGVKD in the germline V gene. The CDR3 spans 15 residues. CDR3 amino acids: CASSAGADWYGEQFF. CDR3 coding DNA: TGTGCCTCTAGTGCGGGAGCGGACTGGTACGGTGAGCAGTTCTTC.

This sequence joins TRBV7-8 and TRBJ2-5; TRBD1 or TRBD2 may be the D gene (6 bases each). CDR3 length: 16 residues. Trimming took 5 bases from V and 5 from J, leaving 21 bases between them. The germline V gene encodes CDR1 SGHVS and CDR2 FQNEAQ. CDR3 in amino acids: CASSPLGRGRGETQYF. DNA for the CDR3: TGTGCCAGCAGCCCCCTCGGACGGGGGCGCGGCGAGACCCAGTACTTC.

CDR3 DNA: TGTGCCAGCAGCCGGACAGGGAGACAGGGGCGCGAGCAGTACTTC. This encodes CASSRTGRQGREQYF. The chain employs TRBV4-2 and TRBJ2-5, with 8 bases lining up with TRBD1. The DNA matches TRBJ2-7 better at its end, which makes the J call doubtful. Germline CDR1 and CDR2: LGHNA and YNFKEQ. This CDR3 comprises 15 residues.

The chain couples TRBV7-2 to TRBJ2-1; the D is unclear. The length of the CDR3 is 17 residues. From germline, CDR1 is SGHTA and CDR2 FQGNSA. Trimming removed 0 bases from V and 2 bases from J, with 14 bases in between. The CDR3 sequence: CASSLAHQRRPYNEQFF. CDR3 coding DNA: TGTGCCAGCAGCTTAGCCCACCAGCGCCGTCCCTACAATGAGCAGTTCTTC.

The table lists this clonotype with a few counts. The chain links TRBV20-1 to TRBJ2-1, with 9 bases identical to TRBD2. Looked up from germline, CDR1 is DFQATT and CDR2 is SNEGSKA (reference sequence). Trimming at V came to 4 bases and at J to 2 bases, leaving 9 bases not matched to a gene. The length of the CDR3 is 16 residues. CDR3 amino acids: CSANPRIAGAYNEQFF. For the CDR3, the DNA is TGCAGTGCTAACCCCCGGATAGCGGGGGCCTACAATGAGCAGTTCTTC.

The gene calls are TRBV19 and TRBJ1-6, with D unclear. The CDR3 runs to 12 residues. Trimming removed 11 bases at V and 9 bases at J, with 14 bases between. CDR1 and CDR2 (germline): LNHDA, SQIVND (reference sequence). Here the CDR3 reads CAGGPVPSPLHF. CDR3 coding DNA: TGTGCCGGCGGCCCGGTACCTTCACCCCTCCACTTT.

The CDR3 sequence: CASSSDSPRETQYF. The DNA of the CDR3 is TGTGCCAGCAGTTCCGACAGCCCACGAGAGACCCAGTACTTC. The V and J genes are TRBV6-6 and TRBJ2-5; D is perhaps TRBD1 (5 bases). Germline CDR1 is MNHNY and CDR2 is SVGAGI (reference sequence). The CDR3 extends over 14 amino acids. The V gene lost 4 bases and the J gene lost 4 bases, with 13 bases spanning the gap.

This chain joins TRBV29-1 and TRBJ2-1, with 9 bases identical to TRBD1. The V gene end was trimmed by 5 bases and the J gene end by 7 bases; junction bases not matched to a gene: 12. The CDR3 loop spans 15 amino acids. Germline loops: CDR1 SQVTM, CDR2 ANQGSEA. CDR3 nucleotides: TGCAGCGTTTTCGTTGGGACAGGGACGAGAAATGAGCAGTTCTTC. This gives the protein CSVFVGTGTRNEQFF.